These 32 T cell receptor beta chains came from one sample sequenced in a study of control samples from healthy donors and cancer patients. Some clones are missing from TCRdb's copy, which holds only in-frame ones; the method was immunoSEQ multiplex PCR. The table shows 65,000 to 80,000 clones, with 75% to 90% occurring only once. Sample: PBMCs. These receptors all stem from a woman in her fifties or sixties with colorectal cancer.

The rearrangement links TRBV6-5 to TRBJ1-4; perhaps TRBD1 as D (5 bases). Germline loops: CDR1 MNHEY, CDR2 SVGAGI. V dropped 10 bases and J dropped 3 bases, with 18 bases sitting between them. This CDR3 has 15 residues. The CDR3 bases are TGTGCCACCTCAGGGATACCCGCGGCTAATGAAAAACTGTTTTTT. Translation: CATSGIPAANEKLFF.

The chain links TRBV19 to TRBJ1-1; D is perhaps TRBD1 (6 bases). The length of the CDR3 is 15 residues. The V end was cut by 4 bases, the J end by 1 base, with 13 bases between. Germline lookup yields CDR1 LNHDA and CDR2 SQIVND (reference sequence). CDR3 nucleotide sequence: TGTGCCAGTAGTACCTACCAGGGGTCGAACACTGAAGCTTTCTTT. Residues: CASSTYQGSNTEAFF.

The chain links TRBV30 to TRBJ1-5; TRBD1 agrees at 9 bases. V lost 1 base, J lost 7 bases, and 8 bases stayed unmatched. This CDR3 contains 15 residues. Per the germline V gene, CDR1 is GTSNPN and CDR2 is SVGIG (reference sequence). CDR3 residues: CAWSGKGTGSQPQHF. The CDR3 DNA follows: TGTGCCTGGAGTGGCAAAGGGACAGGGTCACAGCCCCAGCATTTT. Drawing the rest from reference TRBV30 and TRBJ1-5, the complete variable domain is SQTIHQWPATLVQPVGSPLSLECTVEGTSNPNLYWYRQAAGRGLQLLFYSVGIGQISSEVPQNLSASRPQDRQFILSSKKLLLSDSGFYLCAWSGKGTGSQPQHFGDGTRLSIL.

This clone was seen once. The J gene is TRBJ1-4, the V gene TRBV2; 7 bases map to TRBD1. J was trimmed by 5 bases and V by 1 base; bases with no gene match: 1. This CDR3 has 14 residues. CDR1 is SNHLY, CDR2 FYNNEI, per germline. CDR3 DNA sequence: TGTGCCAGCAGTGAAGGGACAGGCAATGAAAAACTGTTTTTT. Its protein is CASSEGTGNEKLFF.

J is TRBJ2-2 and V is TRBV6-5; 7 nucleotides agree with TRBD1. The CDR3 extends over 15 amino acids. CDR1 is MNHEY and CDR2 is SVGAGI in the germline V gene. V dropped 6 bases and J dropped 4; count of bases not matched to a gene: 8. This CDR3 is CASSKQGKLTGELFF. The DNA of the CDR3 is TGTGCCAGCAGCAAACAGGGGAAACTCACCGGGGAGCTGTTTTTT.

The CDR3 DNA sequence: TGTGCCATCAGTGGTTCGGACACCCTAGGCGAGACCCAGTACTTC. Translated, it gives CAISGSDTLGETQYF. The rearrangement links TRBV10-3 to TRBJ2-5; D is possibly TRBD1 (5 bases). This CDR3 spans 15 amino acids. With 4 bases removed from V and 5 bases from J, the gap between germline ends came to 17 bases. CDR1 is ENHRY and CDR2 is SYGVKD in the germline V gene.

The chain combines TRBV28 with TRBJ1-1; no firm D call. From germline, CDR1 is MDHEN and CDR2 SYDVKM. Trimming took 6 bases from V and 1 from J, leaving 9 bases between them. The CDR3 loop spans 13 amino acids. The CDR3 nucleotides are TGTGCCAGCAGCCTGATGGGGAACACTGAAGCTTTCTTT. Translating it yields CASSLMGNTEAFF.

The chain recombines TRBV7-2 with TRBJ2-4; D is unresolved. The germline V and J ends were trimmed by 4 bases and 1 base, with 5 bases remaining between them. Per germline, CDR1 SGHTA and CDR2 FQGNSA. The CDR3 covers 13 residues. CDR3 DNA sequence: TGTGCCAGCAGCTCCACGGCCAAAAACATTCAGTACTTC. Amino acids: CASSSTAKNIQYF.

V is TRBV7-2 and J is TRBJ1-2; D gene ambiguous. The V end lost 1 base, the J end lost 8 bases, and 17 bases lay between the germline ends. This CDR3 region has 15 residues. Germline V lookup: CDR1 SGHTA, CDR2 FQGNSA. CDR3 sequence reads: CASSLDYGEVGGYTF. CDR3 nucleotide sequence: TGTGCCAGCAGCTTAGATTACGGGGAAGTCGGGGGCTACACCTTC.

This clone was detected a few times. The CDR3 protein is CASQAGRNSPLHF. CDR3 DNA: TGTGCCAGCCAAGCAGGGAGAAATTCACCCCTCCACTTT. J is TRBJ1-6 and V is TRBV5-4; D may be TRBD1 (5 bases). V was trimmed by 7 bases and J by 7 bases, leaving 12 bases between them. This CDR3 is 13 amino acids long. Looked up from germline, CDR1 is SGHNT and CDR2 is YYREEE (reference sequence).

Here the CDR3 reads CASSLAGSNQPQHF. CDR3 nucleotide sequence: TGTGCCAGCAGCTTGGCAGGAAGCAATCAGCCCCAGCATTTT. The gene calls are TRBV5-5 and TRBJ1-5; D remains unclear. The germline V and J ends were trimmed by 0 bases and 1 base, with 5 bases remaining between them. The CDR3 covers 14 residues. In germline, CDR1 is SGHKS, CDR2 YYEKEE (reference sequence).

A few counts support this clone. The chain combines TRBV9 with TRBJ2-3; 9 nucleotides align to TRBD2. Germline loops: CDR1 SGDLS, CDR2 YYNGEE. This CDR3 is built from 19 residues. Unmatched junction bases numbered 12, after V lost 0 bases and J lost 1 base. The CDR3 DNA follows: TGTGCCAGCAGCGTAGGGTCTGGTGCTAGCGGGGAACGCACAGATACGCAGTATTTT. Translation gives CASSVGSGASGERTDTQYF.

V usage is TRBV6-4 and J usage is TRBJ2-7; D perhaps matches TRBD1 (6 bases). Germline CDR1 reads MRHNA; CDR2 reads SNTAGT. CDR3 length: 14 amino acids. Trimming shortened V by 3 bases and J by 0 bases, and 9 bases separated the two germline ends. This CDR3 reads CASSEWTASYEQYV. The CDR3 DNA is TGTGCCAGCAGTGAATGGACAGCCTCCTACGAGCAGTACGTC.

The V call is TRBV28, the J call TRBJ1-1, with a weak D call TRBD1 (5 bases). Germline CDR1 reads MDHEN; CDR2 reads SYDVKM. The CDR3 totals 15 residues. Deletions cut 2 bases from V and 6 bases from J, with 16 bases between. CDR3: CASSLGRGGTAEAFF. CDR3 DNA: TGTGCCAGCAGTTTAGGTCGGGGGGGGACGGCTGAAGCTTTCTTT.

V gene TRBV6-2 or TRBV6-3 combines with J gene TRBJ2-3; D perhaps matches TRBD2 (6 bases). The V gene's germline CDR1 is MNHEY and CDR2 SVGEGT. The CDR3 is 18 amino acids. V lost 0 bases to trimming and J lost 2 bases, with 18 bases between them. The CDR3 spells CASSYSPSRGFFTDTQYF. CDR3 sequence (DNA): TGTGCCAGCAGTTACTCGCCTTCGCGGGGCTTCTTCACAGATACGCAGTATTTT.

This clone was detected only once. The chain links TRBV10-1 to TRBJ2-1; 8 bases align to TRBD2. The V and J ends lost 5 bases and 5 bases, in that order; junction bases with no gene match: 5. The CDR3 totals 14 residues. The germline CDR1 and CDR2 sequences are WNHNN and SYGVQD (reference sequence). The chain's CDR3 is CASSPGLENNEQFF. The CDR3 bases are TGCGCCAGCAGTCCGGGACTAGAGAACAATGAGCAGTTCTTC.

The CDR3, as DNA: TGTGCCAGTAATTCGGGGGCAAGCACAGATACGCAGTATTTT. This translates into CASNSGASTDTQYF. The chain links TRBV19 to TRBJ2-3; D is perhaps TRBD1 or TRBD2 (6 bases each). V was cut by 7 bases and J by 0 bases, with 11 bases left in between. This CDR3 is built from 14 residues. CDR1 is LNHDA and CDR2 is SQIVND in the germline V gene (reference sequence).

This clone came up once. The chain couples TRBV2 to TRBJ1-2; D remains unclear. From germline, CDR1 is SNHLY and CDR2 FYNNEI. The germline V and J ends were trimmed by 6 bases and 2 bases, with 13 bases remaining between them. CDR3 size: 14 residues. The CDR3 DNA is TGTGCCAGCAGCCTAAGGACTGCAAACTATGGCTACACCTTC. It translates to CASSLRTANYGYTF.

CDR3 sequence (DNA): TGTGCCAGCAGTTTAGGGGACACGCAATTCTACGAGCAGTACGTC. It specifies CASSLGDTQFYEQYV. The chain employs TRBV27 and TRBJ2-7, with D perhaps TRBD1 (6 bases). V lost 2 bases, J lost 3 bases, and 14 bases lay in between. Germline-derived CDR1 and CDR2 are MNHEY and SMNVEV (reference sequence). The CDR3 is 15 residues long.

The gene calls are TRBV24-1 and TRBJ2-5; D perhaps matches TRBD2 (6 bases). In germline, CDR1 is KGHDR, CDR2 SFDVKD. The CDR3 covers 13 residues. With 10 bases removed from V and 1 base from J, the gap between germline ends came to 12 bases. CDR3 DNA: TGTGCCACACAAAACGGGGGCCAAGAGACCCAGTACTTC. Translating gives CATQNGGQETQYF.

The CDR3 DNA sequence: TGTGCCAGCAGTTTAAGCGGGCTGAACACAGATACGCAGTATTTT. This encodes CASSLSGLNTDTQYF. This chain connects TRBV28 to TRBJ2-3; a weak D match, TRBD2 (6 bases). Germline V gives CDR1 MDHEN, CDR2 SYDVKM. V was clipped by 2 bases and J by 2 bases, with 11 bases between them. This CDR3 spans 15 amino acids.

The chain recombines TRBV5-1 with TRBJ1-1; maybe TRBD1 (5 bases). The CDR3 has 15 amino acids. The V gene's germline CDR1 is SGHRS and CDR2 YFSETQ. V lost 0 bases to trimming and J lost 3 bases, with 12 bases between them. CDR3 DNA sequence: TGCGCCAGCAGCTTGGTATCGGGGGTGGACACTGAAGCTTTCTTT. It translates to CASSLVSGVDTEAFF.

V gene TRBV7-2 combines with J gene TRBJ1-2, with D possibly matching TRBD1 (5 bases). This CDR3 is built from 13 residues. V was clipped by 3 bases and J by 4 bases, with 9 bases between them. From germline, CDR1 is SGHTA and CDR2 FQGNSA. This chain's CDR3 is CASSLGQGYGYTF. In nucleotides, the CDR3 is TGTGCCAGCAGCTTGGGGCAGGGCTATGGCTACACCTTC.

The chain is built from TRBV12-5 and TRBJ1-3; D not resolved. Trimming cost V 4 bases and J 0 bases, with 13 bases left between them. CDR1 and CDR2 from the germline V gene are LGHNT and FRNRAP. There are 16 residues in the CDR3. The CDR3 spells CASGSRGENSGNTIYF. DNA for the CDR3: TGTGCTAGTGGTTCCCGGGGAGAAAACTCTGGAAACACCATATATTTT. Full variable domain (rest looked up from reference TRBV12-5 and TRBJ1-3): DARVTQTPRHKVTEMGQEVTMRCQPILGHNTVFWYRQTMMQGLELLAYFRNRAPLDDSGMPKDRFSAEMPDATLATLKIQPSEPRDSAVYFCASGSRGENSGNTIYFGEGSWLTVV.

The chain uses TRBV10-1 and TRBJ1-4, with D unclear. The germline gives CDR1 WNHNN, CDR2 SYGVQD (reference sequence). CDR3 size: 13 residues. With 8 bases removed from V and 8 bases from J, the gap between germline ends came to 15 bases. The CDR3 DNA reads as TGCGCCAGCGAGGACCCCCTCGGCGAAAAACTGTTTTTT. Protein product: CASEDPLGEKLFF.

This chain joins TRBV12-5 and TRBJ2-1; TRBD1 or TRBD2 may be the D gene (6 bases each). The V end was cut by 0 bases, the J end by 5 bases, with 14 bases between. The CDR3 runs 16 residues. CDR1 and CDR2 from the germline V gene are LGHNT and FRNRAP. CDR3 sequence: CASGLVPGARNNEQFF. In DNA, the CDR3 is TGTGCTAGTGGTTTGGTACCGGGGGCCAGAAACAATGAGCAGTTCTTC.

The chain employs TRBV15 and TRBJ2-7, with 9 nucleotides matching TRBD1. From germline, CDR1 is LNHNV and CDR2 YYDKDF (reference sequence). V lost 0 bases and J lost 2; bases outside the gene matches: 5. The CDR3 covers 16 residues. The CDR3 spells CATSREIGTGPYEQYV. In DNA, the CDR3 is TGTGCCACCAGCAGAGAAATAGGGACAGGGCCCTACGAGCAGTACGTC.

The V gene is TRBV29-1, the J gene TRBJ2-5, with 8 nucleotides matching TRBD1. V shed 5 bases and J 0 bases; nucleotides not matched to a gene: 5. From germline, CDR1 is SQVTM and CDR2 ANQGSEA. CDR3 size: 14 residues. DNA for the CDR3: TGCAGCGTTTATGACAGGGGCTACCAAGAGACCCAGTACTTC. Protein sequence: CSVYDRGYQETQYF.

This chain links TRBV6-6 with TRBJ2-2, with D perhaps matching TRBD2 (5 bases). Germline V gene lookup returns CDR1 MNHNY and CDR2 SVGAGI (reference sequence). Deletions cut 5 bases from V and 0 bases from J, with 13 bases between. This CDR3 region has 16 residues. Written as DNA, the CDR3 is TGTGCCAGCAGTCGAGGACTGTCGACGAACACCGGGGAGCTGTTTTTT. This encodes CASSRGLSTNTGELFF.

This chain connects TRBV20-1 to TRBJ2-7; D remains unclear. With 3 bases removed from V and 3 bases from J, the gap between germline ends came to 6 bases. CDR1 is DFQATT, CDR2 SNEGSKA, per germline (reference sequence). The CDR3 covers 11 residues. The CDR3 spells CSASPSYEQYV. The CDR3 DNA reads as TGCAGTGCTAGTCCCAGCTACGAGCAGTACGTC.

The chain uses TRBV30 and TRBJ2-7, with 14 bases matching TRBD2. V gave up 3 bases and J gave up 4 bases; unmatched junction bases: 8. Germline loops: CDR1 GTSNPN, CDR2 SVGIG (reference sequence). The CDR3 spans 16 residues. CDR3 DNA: TGTGCCTGGAGAAAACCGGGACTAGCGGGAGTATACGAGCAGTACGTC. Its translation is CAWRKPGLAGVYEQYV.

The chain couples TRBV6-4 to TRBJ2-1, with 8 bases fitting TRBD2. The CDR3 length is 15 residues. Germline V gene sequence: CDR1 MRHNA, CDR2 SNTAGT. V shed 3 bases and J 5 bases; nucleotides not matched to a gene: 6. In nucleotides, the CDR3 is TGTGCCAGCAGTGAAATTAGCGGGACAAACAATGAGCAGTTCTTC. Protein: CASSEISGTNNEQFF.